The 20 T cell receptor beta chains listed next were all sequenced from one sample in a study of identical twins listed by TCRdb under 2016. The protocol used for the library was 5' RACE. TCRdb lists the instrument as Illumina HiSeq 2000. In TCRdb, the public reads were trimmed at Q25 with fastp and aligned with MiXCR, with productive beta chains retained. Each record represents a unique CDR3 protein, reported with the most common genes and DNA among its rows. The sample table shows hundreds of thousands of distinct CDR3 sequences, and over 12% are seen once. Clones ranked in the top ten supply around 8.3% of the sample. Sample: memory (CD45RO+) T cells sorted from blood. Reading the label with the study, this specimen's cell subset or site is: CD45RO+ enriched T cells. The source of these receptors is a woman between 18 and 29 years old in good health.

This chain links TRBV28 with TRBJ2-7; tentative D call: TRBD2 (6 bases). V gave up 5 bases and J gave up 0 bases, with 11 bases separating them. Germline loops: CDR1 MDHEN, CDR2 SYDVKM. The CDR3 contains 14 residues. CDR3 nucleotide sequence: TGTGCCAGCAGTCTAGTAGCGGCCTCCTACGAGCAGTACTTC. Its protein is CASSLVAASYEQYF.

This rearrangement joins TRBV20-1 to TRBJ2-5; D is uncertain. The V gene's germline CDR1 is DFQATT and CDR2 SNEGSKA (reference sequence). The CDR3 spans 12 residues. V lost 3 bases and J 2 bases, leaving 7 bases between the germline ends. Here the CDR3 DNA reads TGCAGTGCTAGGTCTATTCAAGAGACCCAGTACTTC. Translated, it gives CSARSIQETQYF.

The chain combines TRBV7-2 with TRBJ1-3; 8 bases fit TRBD1. V shed 5 bases and J 5 bases; nucleotides not matched to a gene: 5. Germline CDR1 SGHTA, CDR2 FQGNSA. This CDR3 region has 14 residues. CDR3 amino acids: CASSPRGPRNTIYF. The CDR3 DNA reads TGTGCCAGCAGCCCCAGGGGGCCGAGAAACACCATATATTTT.

The chain recombines TRBV3-1 with TRBJ2-3, with D unclear. The CDR3 consists of 15 residues. The ends were cut back, 11 bases at V and 5 bases at J, with 23 bases in the middle. The germline V gene encodes CDR1 LGHDT and CDR2 YNNKEL (reference sequence). The CDR3, as DNA: TGTGCCTCCTGCCAAAGCCCAGGTAGTGAAGATACGCAGTATTTT. It specifies CASCQSPGSEDTQYF.

This clonotype has only a few counts. The chain links TRBV6-1 to TRBJ2-3; D is ambiguous. Per the germline V gene, CDR1 is MNHNS and CDR2 is SASEGT. Trimming cost V 9 bases and J 0 bases, with 19 bases left between them. This CDR3 has 16 residues. The CDR3 nucleotides are TGTGCCAGATCAATTGGCATTAACCCTAGCACAGATACGCAGTATTTT. Protein sequence: CARSIGINPSTDTQYF.

The rearrangement links TRBV11-1 to TRBJ2-5; 10 nucleotides align to TRBD2. Trimming cost V 0 bases and J 5 bases; bases outside gene matches: 18. CDR1 is SGHAT, CDR2 FQDESV, per germline (reference sequence). CDR3 length equals 20 residues. The CDR3 is CASSLAFGLERGGSLETQYF. The CDR3 DNA reads TGTGCCAGCAGCTTAGCGTTTGGATTGGAGCGGGGGGGCTCTCTCGAGACCCAGTACTTC.

V gene TRBV12-3 or TRBV12-4 combines with J gene TRBJ2-7; D is perhaps TRBD1 or TRBD2 (5 bases each). Trimming left V 1 base short and J 6 bases short, with 10 bases between. The CDR3 totals 13 residues. CDR3: CASSLGAGSEQYF. Here the CDR3 DNA reads TGTGCCAGCAGTTTAGGTGCAGGGAGCGAGCAGTACTTC.

This clonotype was recorded at least ten times. The gene calls are TRBV10-3 and TRBJ1-5; D might be TRBD1 (5 bases). Germline CDR1 and CDR2: ENHRY and SYGVKD. The CDR3 has 13 amino acids. Trimming removed 8 bases from V and 5 bases from J, with 13 bases in between. CDR3 nucleotide sequence: TGTGCCATCGGGGCCCAGGTCGATCAGCCCCAGCATTTT. This translates into CAIGAQVDQPQHF.

V gene TRBV20-1 combines with J gene TRBJ2-3; D call uncertain. CDR1 is DFQATT, CDR2 SNEGSKA, per germline (reference sequence). The ends were cut back, 3 bases at V and 2 bases at J, with 9 bases in the middle. The CDR3 has 13 amino acids. This CDR3 reads CSARQAPTDTQYF. In DNA form, the CDR3 reads TGCAGTGCTAGGCAAGCGCCCACAGATACGCAGTATTTT.

The CDR3 nucleotides are TGTGCCAGCAGTCCAGCTAACTCCTACAATGAGCAGTTCTTC. It is translated as CASSPANSYNEQFF. The chain uses TRBV27 and TRBJ2-1, with unresolved D. V lost 5 bases, J lost 0 bases, and 8 bases lay in between. Germline V lookup: CDR1 MNHEY, CDR2 SMNVEV (reference sequence). The CDR3 is 14 amino acids.

This clonotype was seen only a few times. This rearrangement joins TRBV9 to TRBJ2-3; no clear D. From germline, CDR1 is SGDLS and CDR2 YYNGEE. This CDR3 is 13 amino acids long. V gave up 0 bases and J gave up 8 bases, with 10 bases separating them. The CDR3 region has the DNA TGTGCCAGCAGCGTAGCCCCCGTAGCTACGCAGTATTTT. This encodes CASSVAPVATQYF.

This rearrangement joins TRBV9 to TRBJ1-1, with D perhaps TRBD1 (6 bases). With 4 bases removed from V and 1 base from J, the gap between germline ends came to 14 bases. The germline V gene has CDR1 SGDLS and CDR2 YYNGEE. This CDR3 is built from 15 residues. As DNA, the CDR3 is TGTGCCAGCAGCCCCCAGGGACACCAGAACACTGAAGCTTTCTTT. Its protein is CASSPQGHQNTEAFF.

This clonotype was seen only a few times. V usage is TRBV11-3 and J usage is TRBJ2-1; 10 nucleotides match TRBD2. CDR1 SGHNT and CDR2 YENEEA come from the germline V gene. J lost 2 bases, V lost 5 bases, and 3 bases had no gene match. The CDR3 has 15 amino acids. In nucleotides, the CDR3 is TGTGCCAGCAGCCCCAGCGGGGGGGCCTACAATGAGCAGTTCTTC. Translation gives CASSPSGGAYNEQFF.

This clonotype was detected many times. The chain is built from TRBV19 and TRBJ2-1; tentative D call: TRBD2 (5 bases). The germline V and J ends were trimmed by 5 bases and 3 bases, with 14 bases remaining between them. This CDR3 contains 15 residues. Germline CDR1 LNHDA, CDR2 SQIVND (reference sequence). Here the CDR3 DNA reads TGTGCCAGTAGTCTGCGGGCTAGCAGCTACAATGAGCAGTTCTTC. Protein product: CASSLRASSYNEQFF.

This clonotype was seen many times. The chain employs TRBV9 and TRBJ2-7; 12 nucleotides match TRBD1. Looked up from germline, CDR1 is SGDLS and CDR2 is YYNGEE. The CDR3 spans 15 residues. Trimming at V came to 0 bases and at J to 5 bases, leaving 3 bases not matched to a gene. CDR3 residues: CASSVAGDRGHEQYF. CDR3 nucleotides: TGTGCCAGCAGCGTAGCGGGGGACAGGGGGCACGAGCAGTACTTC.

The chain carries TRBV12-3 or TRBV12-4 and TRBJ2-7; the D gene is possibly TRBD1 (7 bases). The CDR3 loop spans 15 amino acids. V was trimmed by 4 bases and J by 6 bases, leaving 19 bases between them. CDR3: CASSSAGQFGREQYF. The DNA of the CDR3 is TGTGCCAGCAGTTCGGCGGGACAGTTTGGTCGCGAGCAGTACTTC.

This clonotype was seen repeatedly, ten times or more. The chain links TRBV12-3 or TRBV12-4 to TRBJ2-7; D not resolved. The CDR3 is made up of 12 amino acids. V was trimmed by 5 bases and J by 6 bases, leaving 11 bases between them. The CDR3: CASSNGFTEQYF. As DNA, the CDR3 is TGTGCCAGCAGTAATGGGTTTACCGAGCAGTACTTC.

The J gene is TRBJ2-1, the V gene TRBV6-5; no reliable D call. V gave up 8 bases and J gave up 0 bases, with 14 bases separating them. The CDR3 covers 15 residues. Looked up from germline, CDR1 is MNHEY and CDR2 is SVGAGI. The DNA for the CDR3 is TGTGCCAGCGAGTTTAATTGGGACTCCTACAATGAGCAGTTCTTC. This encodes CASEFNWDSYNEQFF.

This clonotype has more than one count but fewer than ten. This sequence joins TRBV12-3 or TRBV12-4 and TRBJ1-2; TRBD1 agrees at 7 bases. V lost 1 base to trimming and J lost 8 bases; unmatched junction nucleotides: 4. This CDR3 has 13 amino acids. CDR3 sequence reads: CASSLGQGVGYTF. The DNA of the CDR3 is TGTGCCAGCAGTTTAGGTCAGGGGGTCGGCTACACCTTC.

This chain uses TRBV7-7 with TRBJ2-2; 8 nucleotides agree with TRBD2. V was clipped by 2 bases and J by 5 bases; unmatched bases: 4. Germline CDR1 reads SSHAT; CDR2 reads FNYEAQ (reference sequence). The CDR3 sequence is 15 residues long. DNA for the CDR3: TGTGCCAGCAGCTTAACGGGAGGGAAGACCGGGGAGCTGTTTTTT. It codes for CASSLTGGKTGELFF.